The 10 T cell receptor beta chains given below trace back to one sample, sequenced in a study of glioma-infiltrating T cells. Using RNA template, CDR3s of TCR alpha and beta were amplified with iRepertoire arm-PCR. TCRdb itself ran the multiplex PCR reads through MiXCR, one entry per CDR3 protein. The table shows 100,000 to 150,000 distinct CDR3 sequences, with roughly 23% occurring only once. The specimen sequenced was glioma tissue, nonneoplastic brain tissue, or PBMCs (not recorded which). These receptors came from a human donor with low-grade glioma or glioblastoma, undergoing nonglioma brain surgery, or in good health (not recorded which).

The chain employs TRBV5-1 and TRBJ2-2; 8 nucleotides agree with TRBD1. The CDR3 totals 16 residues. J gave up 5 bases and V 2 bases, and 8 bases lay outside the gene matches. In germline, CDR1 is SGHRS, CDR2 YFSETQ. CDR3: CASSFETGARTGELFF. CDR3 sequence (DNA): TGCGCCAGCAGCTTTGAGACAGGGGCCCGGACCGGGGAGCTGTTTTTT.

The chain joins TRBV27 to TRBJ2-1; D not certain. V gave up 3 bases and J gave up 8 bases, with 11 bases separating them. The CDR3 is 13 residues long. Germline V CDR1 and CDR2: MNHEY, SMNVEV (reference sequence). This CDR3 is CASSFTTPDEQFF. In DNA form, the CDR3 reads TGTGCCAGCAGTTTTACTACCCCCGATGAGCAGTTCTTC.

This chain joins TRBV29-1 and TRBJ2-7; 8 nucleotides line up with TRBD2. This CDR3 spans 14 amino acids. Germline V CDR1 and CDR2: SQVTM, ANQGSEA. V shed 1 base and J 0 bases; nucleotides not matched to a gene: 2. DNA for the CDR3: TGCAGCGTTGAAGTAGCGGGGAGCTCCTACGAGCAGTACTTC. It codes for CSVEVAGSSYEQYF.

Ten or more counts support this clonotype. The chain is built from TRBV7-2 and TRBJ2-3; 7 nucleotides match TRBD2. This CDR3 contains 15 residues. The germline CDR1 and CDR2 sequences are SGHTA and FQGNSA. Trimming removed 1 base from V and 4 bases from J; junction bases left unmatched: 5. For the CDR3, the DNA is TGTGCCAGCAGCTTAGGCGGCGGGAGAGCAGATACGCAGTATTTT. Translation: CASSLGGGRADTQYF.

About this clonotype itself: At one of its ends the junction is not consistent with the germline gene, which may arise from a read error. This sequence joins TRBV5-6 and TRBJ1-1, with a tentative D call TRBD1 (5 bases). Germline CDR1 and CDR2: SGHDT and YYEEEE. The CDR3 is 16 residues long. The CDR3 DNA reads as TGTGCCAGCGGCTTGCGGGGATGGGGCAGGCGCACTGAAGCCTTCTTT. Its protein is CASGLRGWGRRTEAFF.

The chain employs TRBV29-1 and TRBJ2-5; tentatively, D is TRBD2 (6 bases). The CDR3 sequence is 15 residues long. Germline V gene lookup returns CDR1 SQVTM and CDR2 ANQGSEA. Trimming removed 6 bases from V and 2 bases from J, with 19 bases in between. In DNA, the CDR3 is TGCAGCGTGGACGCCGGGATCAGCGGGCAAGAGACCCAGTACTTC. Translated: CSVDAGISGQETQYF.

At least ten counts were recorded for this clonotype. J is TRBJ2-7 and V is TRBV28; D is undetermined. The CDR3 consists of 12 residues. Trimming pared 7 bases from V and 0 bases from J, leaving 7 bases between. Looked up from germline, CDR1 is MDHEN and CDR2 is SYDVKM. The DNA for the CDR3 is TGTGCCAGCAAGGGCACCTCCTACGAGCAGTACTTC. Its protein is CASKGTSYEQYF.

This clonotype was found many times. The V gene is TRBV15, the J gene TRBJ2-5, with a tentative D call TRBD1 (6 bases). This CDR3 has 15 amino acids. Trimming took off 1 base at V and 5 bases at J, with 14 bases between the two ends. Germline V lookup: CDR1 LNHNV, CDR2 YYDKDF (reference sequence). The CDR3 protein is CATSRAGGAGETQYF. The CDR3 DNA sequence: TGTGCCACCAGCAGAGCTGGGGGCGCCGGGGAGACCCAGTACTTC.

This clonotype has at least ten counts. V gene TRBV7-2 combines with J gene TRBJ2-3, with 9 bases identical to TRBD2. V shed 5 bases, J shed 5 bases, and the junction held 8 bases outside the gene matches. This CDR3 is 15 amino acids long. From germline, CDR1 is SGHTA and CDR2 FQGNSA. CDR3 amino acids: CASSPRPLAGDTQYF. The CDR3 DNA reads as TGTGCCAGCAGCCCGAGACCACTAGCGGGAGATACGCAGTATTTT. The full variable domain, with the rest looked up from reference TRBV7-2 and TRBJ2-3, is GAGVSQSPSNKVTEKGKDVELRCDPISGHTALYWYRQSLGQGLEFLIYFQGNSAPDKSGLPSDRFSAERTGGSVSTLTIQRTQQEDSAVYLCASSPRPLAGDTQYFGPGTRLTVL.

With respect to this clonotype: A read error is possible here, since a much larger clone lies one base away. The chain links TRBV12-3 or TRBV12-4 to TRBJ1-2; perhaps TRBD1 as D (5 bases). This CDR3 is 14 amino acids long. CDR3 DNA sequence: TGTGCCAGCAGTTCGCGTGGGGGTGGCTATTGCTACACCTTC. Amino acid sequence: CASSSRGGGYCYTF.